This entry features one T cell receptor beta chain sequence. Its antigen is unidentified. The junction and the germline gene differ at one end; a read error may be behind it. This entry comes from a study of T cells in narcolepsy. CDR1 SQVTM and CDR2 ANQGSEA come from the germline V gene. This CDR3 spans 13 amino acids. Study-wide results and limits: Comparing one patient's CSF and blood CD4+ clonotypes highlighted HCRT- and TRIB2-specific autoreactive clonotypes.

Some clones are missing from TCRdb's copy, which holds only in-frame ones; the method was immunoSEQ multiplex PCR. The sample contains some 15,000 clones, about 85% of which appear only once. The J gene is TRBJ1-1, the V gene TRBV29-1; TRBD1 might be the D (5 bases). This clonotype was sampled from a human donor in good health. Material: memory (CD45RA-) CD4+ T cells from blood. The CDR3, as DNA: TGCGGCGTGGACCCATGGAGGGGCACTGAAGCTTTCTTT. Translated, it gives CGVDPWRGTEAFF.